A single T cell receptor (beta chain) is shown here with its context. The data were taken from a study of T cell responses to AZD1222 COVID-19 vaccine. Study details: Second-dose schedules of about 4 or about 12 weeks were combined.

The repertoire was sequenced with immunoSEQ multiplex PCR; TCRdb's copy has only in-frame clones and lacks some. The repertoire includes about 86,000 clones, more than 75% of them detected once, and over 20% sits in the top ten. V dropped 4 bases and J dropped 7 bases, with 13 bases sitting between them. The CDR3 runs to 13 residues. From germline, CDR1 is LNHDA and CDR2 SQIVND (reference sequence). This TCR derives from an adult in good health. The sample here was peripheral blood, taken on day 0 of AZD1222 vaccination. The gene calls are TRBV19 and TRBJ1-1; possible D gene TRBD1, 5 bases. The CDR3 DNA reads as TGTGCCAGTAGTAGGGGACGGATCGGTGAAGCTTTCTTT. This codes for CASSRGRIGEAFF.